Shown below are 6 T cell receptor beta chains from a single sample sequenced in a study of graft-versus-host responses after intestinal transplantation. Sequencing used immunoSEQ multiplex PCR; TCRdb keeps in-frame clones, though not all of them. In the table there are over 100,000 clones, about 92% of which are singletons. No antigen has been identified for these receptors. The specimen was unstimulated CD4+ T cells sorted from spleen or lymph node cells, collected before transplant. Receptors were obtained from a human donor who was the organ donor for an intestinal transplant.

The V call is TRBV5-4, the J call TRBJ2-2; possibly TRBD1 for D (6 bases). Trimming left V 7 bases short and J 2 bases short, with 12 bases between. CDR3 length: 14 amino acids. CDR1 and CDR2 from the germline V gene are SGHNT and YYREEE (reference sequence). The CDR3 protein is CASADSQNTGELFF. CDR3 DNA sequence: TGTGCCAGCGCGGACAGCCAAAACACCGGGGAGCTGTTTTTT.

This rearrangement joins TRBV19 to TRBJ2-4, with a weak D call TRBD2 (5 bases). The V end was cut by 3 bases, the J end by 0 bases, with 12 bases between. There are 16 residues in the CDR3. Germline V gene data show CDR1 as LNHDA and CDR2 as SQIVND (reference sequence). The CDR3 DNA is TGTGCCAGTAGTATCCGATCAGGACTAGCCAAAAACATTCAGTACTTC. It is translated as CASSIRSGLAKNIQYF. The whole variable domain, remainder taken from reference TRBV19 and TRBJ2-4, is DGGITQSPKYLFRKEGQNVTLSCEQNLNHDAMYWYRQDPGQGLRLIYYSQIVNDFQKGDIAEGYSVSREKKESFPLTVTSAQKNPTAFYLCASSIRSGLAKNIQYFGAGTRLSVL.

J is TRBJ2-7 and V is TRBV20-1; D is possibly TRBD2 (5 bases). Deletions cut 0 bases from V and 7 bases from J, with 7 bases between. The CDR3 runs to 11 residues. CDR1 and CDR2 from the germline V gene are DFQATT and SNEGSKA (reference sequence). The CDR3 is CSAREGREQYF. CDR3 DNA sequence: TGCAGTGCTAGAGAGGGGAGAGAGCAGTACTTC.

CDR3 region: CASSLAGGASLGYTF. The CDR3 DNA is TGCGCCAGCAGCTTGGCCGGCGGGGCCAGTTTAGGCTACACCTTC. The chain recombines TRBV5-1 with TRBJ1-2, with a possible D match to TRBD1 (5 bases). The V gene lost 0 bases and the J gene lost 8 bases, with 17 bases spanning the gap. The CDR3 covers 15 residues. Germline loops: CDR1 SGHRS, CDR2 YFSETQ.

The gene calls are TRBV19 and TRBJ2-7; 8 bases line up with TRBD1. V shed 4 bases, J shed 2 bases, and the junction held 4 bases outside the gene matches. The CDR3 has 14 amino acids. Germline CDR1 LNHDA, CDR2 SQIVND (reference sequence). Here the CDR3 DNA reads TGTGCCAGTAGTACCCAGGGGGCTGCCTACGAGCAGTACTTC. It is translated as CASSTQGAAYEQYF.

V and J are TRBV2 and TRBJ1-3; TRBD1 might be the D (5 bases). With 4 bases removed from V and 0 bases from J, the gap between germline ends came to 7 bases. CDR3 length: 14 amino acids. Germline V gives CDR1 SNHLY, CDR2 FYNNEI. CDR3 nucleotide sequence: TGTGCCAGCAGTGGGGACGTCTCTGGAAACACCATATATTTT. Encoded protein: CASSGDVSGNTIYF.